One sample yielded the 2 T cell receptor beta chains listed below, sequenced in a study of radiation and T cells in renal cell carcinoma. Libraries were prepared by immunoSEQ multiplex PCR; TCRdb keeps only in-frame clonotypes and omits some of them. The table shows just under 150,000 clones, with approximately 86% occurring only once. The time point is: blood 4 weeks post-SBRT, at nephrectomy. Treatment described: 15 Gy SBRT to primary tumor, nephrectomy 4 weeks later. The input for sequencing was blood, taken from a patient whose treatment included radiotherapy and nephrectomy. The receptors shown here come from a woman between 45 and 65 years old with renal cell carcinoma.

This clone has only one observation. This chain links TRBV19 with TRBJ1-1; 9 bases agree with TRBD1. Losses at the gene ends were 6 bases for V and 6 bases for J; bases not matched to a gene: 14. CDR3 length equals 16 residues. Germline CDR1 LNHDA, CDR2 SQIVND (reference sequence). This CDR3 is CASRVPGQGHFSEAFF. Here the CDR3 DNA reads TGTGCCAGTAGAGTTCCGGGACAGGGTCATTTTTCTGAAGCTTTCTTT.

The chain links TRBV7-2 to TRBJ1-2; 9 bases map to TRBD1. The germline CDR1 and CDR2 sequences are SGHTA and FQGNSA. The CDR3 totals 15 residues. The junction had 5 bases not matched to a gene; V was cut back by 1 base and J by 5 bases. CDR3 sequence: CASSLGTGDDYGYTF. In nucleotides, the CDR3 is TGTGCCAGCAGCTTAGGGACAGGGGACGATTATGGCTACACCTTC.